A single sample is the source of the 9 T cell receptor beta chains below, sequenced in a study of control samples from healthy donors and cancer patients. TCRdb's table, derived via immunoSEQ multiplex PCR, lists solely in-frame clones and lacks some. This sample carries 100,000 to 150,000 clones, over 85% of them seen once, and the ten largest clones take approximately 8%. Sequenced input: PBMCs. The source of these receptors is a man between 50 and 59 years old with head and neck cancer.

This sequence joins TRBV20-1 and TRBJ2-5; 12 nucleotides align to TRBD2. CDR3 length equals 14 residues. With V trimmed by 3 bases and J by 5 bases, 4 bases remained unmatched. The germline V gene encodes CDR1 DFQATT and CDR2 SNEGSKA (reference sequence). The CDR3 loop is CSASKGTSGETQYF. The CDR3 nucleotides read TGCAGTGCTAGTAAGGGGACTAGCGGGGAGACCCAGTACTTC.

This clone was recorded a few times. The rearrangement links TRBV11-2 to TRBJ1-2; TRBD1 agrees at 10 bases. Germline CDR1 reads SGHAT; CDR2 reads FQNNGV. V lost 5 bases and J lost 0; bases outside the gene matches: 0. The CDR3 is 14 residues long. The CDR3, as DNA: TGTGCCAGCAGCGGACAGGGGGCTAACTATGGCTACACCTTC. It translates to CASSGQGANYGYTF.

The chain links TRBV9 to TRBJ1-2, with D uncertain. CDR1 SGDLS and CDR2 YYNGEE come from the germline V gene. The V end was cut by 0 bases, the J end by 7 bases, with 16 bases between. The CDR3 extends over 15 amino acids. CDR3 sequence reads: CASSVGPGPSSGYTF. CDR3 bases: TGTGCCAGCAGCGTAGGACCCGGGCCGAGTAGTGGCTACACCTTC.

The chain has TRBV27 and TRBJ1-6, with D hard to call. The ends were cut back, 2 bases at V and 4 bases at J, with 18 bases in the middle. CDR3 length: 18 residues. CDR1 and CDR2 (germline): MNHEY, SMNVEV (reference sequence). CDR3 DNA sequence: TGTGCCAGCAGTTTAAGGATCAGAAAGGGAACATATAATTCACCCCTCCACTTT. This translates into CASSLRIRKGTYNSPLHF.

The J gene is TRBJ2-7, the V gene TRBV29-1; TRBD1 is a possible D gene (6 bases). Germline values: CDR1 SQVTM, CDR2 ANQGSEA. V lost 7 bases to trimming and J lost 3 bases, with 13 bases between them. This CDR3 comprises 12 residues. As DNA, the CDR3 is TGCAGCGGGATCGGACAGTTCTACGAGCAGTACTTC. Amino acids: CSGIGQFYEQYF.

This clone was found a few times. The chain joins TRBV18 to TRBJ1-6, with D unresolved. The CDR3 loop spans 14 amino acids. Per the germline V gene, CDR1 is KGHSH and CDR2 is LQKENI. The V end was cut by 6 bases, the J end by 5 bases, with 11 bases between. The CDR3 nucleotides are TGTGCCAGCTCCCCCGCGCAGGATAATTCACCCCTCCACTTT. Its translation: CASSPAQDNSPLHF.

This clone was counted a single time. The CDR3 loop reads CASSEVRGDVGAFF. For the CDR3, the DNA is TGTGCCAGTAGTGAGGTCAGGGGGGATGTTGGAGCTTTCTTT. The chain couples TRBV19 to TRBJ1-1; 7 bases fit TRBD1. The CDR3 totals 14 residues. Unmatched junction bases numbered 13, after V lost 5 bases and J lost 10 bases. Looked up from germline, CDR1 is LNHDA and CDR2 is SQIVND (reference sequence).

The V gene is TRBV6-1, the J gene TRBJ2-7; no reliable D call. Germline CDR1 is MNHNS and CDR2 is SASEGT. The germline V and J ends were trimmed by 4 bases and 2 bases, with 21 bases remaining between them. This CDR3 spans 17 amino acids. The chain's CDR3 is CASSVDRNQPATYEQYF. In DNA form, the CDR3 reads TGTGCCAGCAGTGTTGATCGGAATCAACCGGCAACCTACGAGCAGTACTTC.

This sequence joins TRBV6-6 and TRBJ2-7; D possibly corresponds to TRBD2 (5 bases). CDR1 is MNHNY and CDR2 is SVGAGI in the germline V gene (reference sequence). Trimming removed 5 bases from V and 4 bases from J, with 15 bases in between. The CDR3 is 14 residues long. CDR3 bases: TGTGCCAGCAGTCCGAGGGAGTCAAAATACGAGCAGTACTTC. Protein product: CASSPRESKYEQYF.